This T cell receptor (beta chain) is from a study of coeliac disease. Study-level points and caveats: According to the authors, this method cannot detect gliadin-specific T cells in an unbiased way. Intraepithelial and lamina propria fractions were not highly pure, so cross-contamination was possible. Largely private TRB repertoires meant most sequences were sample-unique. In active celiac disease, intraepithelial and lamina propria TRB and TRG repertoires were less clonal than controls.

On this clone: Its antigen is currently unknown.

Measured with immunoSEQ multiplex PCR; TCRdb has only the in-frame clones, and not every one. The data show approximately 8,500 clones, about three fifths seen once. The V gene's germline CDR1 is SGHTS and CDR2 YDEGEE. This CDR3 comprises 15 residues. V was cut by 0 bases and J by 7 bases, with 16 bases left in between. This clonotype originated in a woman aged 55-69 years with celiac disease. The rearrangement links TRBV5-8 to TRBJ1-1; weak D call: TRBD1 (6 bases). The specimen sequenced was intraepithelial lymphocytes from the gut. The DNA of the CDR3 is TGTGCCAGCAGCTTGGGGACAGTTAGAAGTAGTGAAGCTTTCTTT. Translated, it gives CASSLGTVRSSEAFF.